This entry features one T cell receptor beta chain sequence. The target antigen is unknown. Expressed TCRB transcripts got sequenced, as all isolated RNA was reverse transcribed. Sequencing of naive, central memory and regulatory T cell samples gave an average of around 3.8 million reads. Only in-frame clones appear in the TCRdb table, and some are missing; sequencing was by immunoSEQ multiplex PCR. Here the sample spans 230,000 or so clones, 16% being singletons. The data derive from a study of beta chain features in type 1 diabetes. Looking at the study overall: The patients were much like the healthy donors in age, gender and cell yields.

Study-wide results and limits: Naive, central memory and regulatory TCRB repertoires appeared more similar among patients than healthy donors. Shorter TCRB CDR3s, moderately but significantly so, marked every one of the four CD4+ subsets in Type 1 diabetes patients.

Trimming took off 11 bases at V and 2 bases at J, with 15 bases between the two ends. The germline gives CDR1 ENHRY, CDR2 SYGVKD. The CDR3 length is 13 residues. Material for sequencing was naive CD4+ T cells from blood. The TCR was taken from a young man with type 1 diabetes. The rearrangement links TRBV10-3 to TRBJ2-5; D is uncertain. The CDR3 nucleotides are TGTGCCTTAAGGCCCACAGATCAAGAGACCCAGTACTTC. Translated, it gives CALRPTDQETQYF.